The source of this TCR beta chain is a study of blood T cells in healthy people across ages. Trimming removed 6 bases from V and 3 bases from J; junction bases left unmatched: 4. CDR1 ENHRY and CDR2 SYGVKD come from the germline V gene. The CDR3 loop spans 14 amino acids. Sample-barcoded 5' priming and a J-beta primer mix drove a second PCR of roughly 7 to 11 cycles. No fewer than 3 million CDR3-containing paired-end reads came from each sample. TCRdb re-called the 5' RACE reads through MiXCR, storing one row per CDR3 protein. The sample lists hundreds of thousands of distinct CDR3 sequences, roughly 48% occurring once. Healthy Caucasians from Russia aged roughly 6 to 95 served as donors.

Specimen: blood. The TCR originated in a man in his thirties or forties in good health. The chain employs TRBV10-3 and TRBJ2-7, with 11 bases identical to TRBD2. DNA for the CDR3: TGTGCCATCAGCGGGACTAGCGGAAACTACGAGCAGTACTTC. This sequence encodes CAISGTSGNYEQYF.